Each of the 29 T cell receptor beta chains below was sequenced from the same sample in a study of Ad26.COV2.S vaccination and SARS-CoV-2 variants. Data came from immunoSEQ multiplex PCR; TCRdb stores just in-frame clones and leaves some out. The repertoire holds about 400,000 clones, with approximately 91% as singletons. The treatment: some 19 received Ad26.COV2.S at low or high dose, single or two shots; five or six received placebo; per-sample allocation not given. The samples date from day 63 after the first vaccine or placebo injection. Here the sequenced sample was peripheral blood, taken in a trial of Ad26.COV2.S vaccine versus placebo. These receptors all come from a person between 18 and 65 years old who received the Ad26.COV2.S COVID-19 vaccine or a placebo.

CDR3 residues: CASSLVAGAPNTQYF. The CDR3 DNA follows: TGCGCCAGCAGCTTGGTAGCGGGAGCCCCAAATACGCAGTATTTT. V gene TRBV5-1 combines with J gene TRBJ2-3; 9 nucleotides line up with TRBD2. CDR1 SGHRS and CDR2 YFSETQ come from the germline V gene. Trimming removed 0 bases from V and 7 bases from J; junction bases left unmatched: 6. The CDR3 runs to 15 residues.

The chain links TRBV5-6 to TRBJ2-7, with 10 nucleotides matching TRBD2. After removal of 3 bases from V and 6 bases from J, the junction contained 3 bases not matched to a gene. Germline V gene lookup returns CDR1 SGHDT and CDR2 YYEEEE. The CDR3 is made up of 13 amino acids. The DNA of the CDR3 is TGTGCCAGCAGCTCGGGGACTAGCGTCGAGCAGTACTTC. Its translation: CASSSGTSVEQYF.

J is TRBJ2-7 and V is TRBV5-6, with 8 bases fitting TRBD1. CDR3 length equals 15 residues. Germline assignment: CDR1 SGHDT and CDR2 YYEEEE. After removal of 6 bases from V and 7 bases from J, the junction contained 15 bases not matched to a gene. The CDR3: CASTPDRALVSEQYF. As DNA, the CDR3 is TGTGCCAGCACGCCGGACAGGGCCCTGGTGAGTGAGCAGTACTTC.

The V call is TRBV9, the J call TRBJ1-1; D is unresolved. The CDR3 covers 14 residues. The germline V gene has CDR1 SGDLS and CDR2 YYNGEE. Trimming removed 2 bases at V and 1 base at J, with 9 bases between. The CDR3 nucleotides read TGTGCCAGCAGCGTCGGACTAACGAACACTGAAGCTTTCTTT. Its protein product is CASSVGLTNTEAFF. The variable domain in full, with the rest retrieved from reference TRBV9 and TRBJ1-1, is DSGVTQTPKHLITATGQRVTLRCSPRSGDLSVYWYQQSLDQGLQFLIQYYNGEERAKGNILERFSAQQFPDLHSELNLSSLELGDSALYFCASSVGLTNTEAFFGQGTRLTVV.

V usage is TRBV10-3 and J usage is TRBJ1-5; tentative D call: TRBD1 (5 bases). The V end lost 4 bases, the J end lost 5 bases, and 12 bases lay between the germline ends. The CDR3 has 14 amino acids. Germline loops: CDR1 ENHRY, CDR2 SYGVKD. CDR3 bases: TGTGCCATCAGTGGGGGTTTGGGGGATCAGCCCCAGCATTTT. This gives the protein CAISGGLGDQPQHF.

In this sample, this clone turned up once. The V call is TRBV7-2, the J call TRBJ2-4; D is uncertain. CDR3 length equals 13 residues. The germline V and J ends were trimmed by 5 bases and 6 bases, with 11 bases remaining between them. Germline CDR1 SGHTA, CDR2 FQGNSA. The chain's CDR3 is CASSQWNRNIQYF. Written as DNA, the CDR3 is TGTGCCAGCAGCCAGTGGAATCGAAACATTCAGTACTTC.

This chain joins TRBV9 and TRBJ2-1; perhaps TRBD2 as D (6 bases). V was trimmed by 0 bases and J by 5 bases, leaving 12 bases between them. This CDR3 has 15 amino acids. CDR1 is SGDLS and CDR2 is YYNGEE in the germline V gene. The CDR3 spells CASSVDVGGNNEQFF. The CDR3 nucleotides are TGTGCCAGCAGCGTAGACGTTGGGGGGAACAATGAGCAGTTCTTC.

The chain employs TRBV28 and TRBJ2-1; tentative D call: TRBD2 (6 bases). The V end lost 5 bases, the J end lost 3 bases, and 20 bases lay between the germline ends. The CDR3 spans 17 residues. Germline V gene lookup returns CDR1 MDHEN and CDR2 SYDVKM. The CDR3 is CASSPGQSGLNYNEQFF. In DNA form, the CDR3 reads TGTGCCAGCAGTCCCGGACAATCGGGACTCAACTACAATGAGCAGTTCTTC. The complete variable domain, with remaining parts taken from reference TRBV28 and TRBJ2-1, reads DVKVTQSSRYLVKRTGEKVFLECVQDMDHENMFWYRQDPGLGLRLIYFSYDVKMKEKGDIPEGYSVSREKKERFSLILESASTNQTSMYLCASSPGQSGLNYNEQFFGPGTRLTVL.

The chain combines TRBV6-5 with TRBJ2-7, with D tentatively TRBD2 (6 bases). Germline CDR1 MNHEY, CDR2 SVGAGI. V gave up 5 bases and J gave up 3 bases, with 17 bases separating them. The CDR3 has 15 residues. This chain's CDR3 is CASSPSTSLVYEQYF. The CDR3 region has the DNA TGTGCCAGCAGTCCCTCGACTAGTTTGGTCTACGAGCAGTACTTC.

This chain uses TRBV5-6 with TRBJ2-2; 7 positions match TRBD2. The junction had 10 bases not matched to a gene; V was cut back by 4 bases and J by 4 bases. CDR1 is SGHDT and CDR2 is YYEEEE in the germline V gene. This CDR3 has 16 amino acids. CDR3 in amino acids: CASSHWAAGTTGELFF. CDR3 DNA sequence: TGTGCCAGCAGCCACTGGGCAGCGGGGACCACCGGGGAGCTGTTTTTT.

The chain combines TRBV21-1 with TRBJ2-2; the table names TRBD2, a call not compared with the DNA. TRBV21-1 represents a pseudogene. The CDR3 runs 17 residues. For the CDR3, the DNA is TGTGCCAGCAGCAATCGAGCGGGAGGGCTCAACACCGGGGAGCTGTTTTTT. Its protein product is CASSNRAGGLNTGELFF.

The chain combines TRBV7-9 with TRBJ2-5; D may be TRBD1 (5 bases). The ends were cut back, 3 bases at V and 9 bases at J, with 11 bases in the middle. Germline values: CDR1 SEHNR, CDR2 FQNEAQ (reference sequence). The CDR3 is made up of 12 amino acids. This CDR3 reads CASSFGQGAQYF. The CDR3 region has the DNA TGTGCCAGCAGCTTCGGGCAGGGTGCCCAGTACTTC.

The V gene is TRBV4-3, the J gene TRBJ1-4, with 9 bases aligning to TRBD1. The CDR3 length is 14 residues. Per germline, CDR1 LGHNA and CDR2 YSLEER. V trimming: 4 bases; J trimming: 6 bases; junction bases outside the gene matches: 3. For the CDR3, the DNA is TGCGCCAGCAGCCTTGACAGGGGGGATGAAAAACTGTTTTTT. It encodes CASSLDRGDEKLFF.

With respect to this clone: At the DNA level, this CDR3 is encoded by other sequences in the same sample as well. The V and J genes are TRBV19 and TRBJ2-1; no clear D. The CDR3 extends over 12 amino acids. V gave up 3 bases and J gave up 6 bases, with 6 bases separating them. Germline V gives CDR1 LNHDA, CDR2 SQIVND (reference sequence). The CDR3 protein is CASSIGSNEQFF. DNA of the CDR3: TGTGCCAGTAGTATTGGCAGCAATGAGCAGTTCTTC.

The rearrangement joins TRBV9 to TRBJ2-5, with 7 bases fitting TRBD2. Germline V gene data show CDR1 as SGDLS and CDR2 as YYNGEE. V was clipped by 0 bases and J by 5 bases; unmatched bases: 7. The CDR3 extends over 15 amino acids. The CDR3 region is CASSVGGSRAETQYF. The CDR3 nucleotides are TGTGCCAGCAGCGTAGGCGGGAGTCGGGCGGAGACCCAGTACTTC.

V is TRBV12-3 or TRBV12-4 and J is TRBJ2-2; tentative D call: TRBD1 (6 bases). V dropped 6 bases and J dropped 4 bases, with 9 bases sitting between them. This CDR3 is built from 13 residues. CDR3 loop: CASRRTVTGELFF. The DNA of the CDR3 is TGTGCCAGCAGGCGGACAGTCACCGGGGAGCTGTTTTTT.

The rearrangement links TRBV5-6 to TRBJ2-7; 9 nucleotides agree with TRBD1. The CDR3 has 16 residues. V shed 3 bases, J shed 5 bases, and the junction held 12 bases outside the gene matches. From germline, CDR1 is SGHDT and CDR2 YYEEEE. The CDR3 nucleotides are TGTGCCAGCAGCTGGCCGTCGGGACAGGGAACCAACGAGCAGTACTTC. Translated, it gives CASSWPSGQGTNEQYF.

J is TRBJ1-6 and V is TRBV30; possibly TRBD1 for D (5 bases). CDR1 and CDR2 (germline): GTSNPN, SVGIG (reference sequence). The length of the CDR3 is 16 residues. Trimming removed 2 bases at V and 12 bases at J, with 23 bases between. The CDR3 reads CAWSSGTGPQIGPLHF. CDR3 coding DNA: TGTGCCTGGAGTAGCGGAACAGGCCCACAAATAGGACCCCTCCACTTT.

This rearrangement joins TRBV27 to TRBJ2-1, with TRBD2 matching over 7 bases. Germline CDR1 is MNHEY and CDR2 is SMNVEV (reference sequence). V lost 5 bases and J lost 0; bases outside the gene matches: 4. CDR3 length: 15 residues. The CDR3 region is CASSTGLVSYNEQFF. In DNA form, the CDR3 reads TGTGCCAGCAGTACAGGACTAGTCTCCTACAATGAGCAGTTCTTC.

The CDR3 bases are TGTGCCACCAGCAGCGGGCGAACCTACGAGCAGTACTTC. Protein sequence: CATSSGRTYEQYF. The chain links TRBV15 to TRBJ2-7; D gene unclear. CDR3 length equals 13 residues. Germline V CDR1 and CDR2: LNHNV, YYDKDF (reference sequence). V shed 3 bases and J shed 2 bases, with 8 bases lying between them.

The chain links TRBV10-3 to TRBJ2-7, with TRBD2 matching 12 bases. CDR3 length: 14 residues. CDR1 is ENHRY, CDR2 SYGVKD, per germline. The V gene end was trimmed by 7 bases and the J gene end by 7 bases; junction bases not matched to a gene: 8. The CDR3 bases are TGTGCCATCACGCGGCTAGCGGGAGGGGGTGAGCAGTACTTC. This encodes CAITRLAGGGEQYF.

The J gene is TRBJ2-1, the V gene TRBV28; 9 bases fit TRBD1. Germline CDR1 MDHEN, CDR2 SYDVKM. This CDR3 has 15 amino acids. V lost 4 bases, J lost 3 bases, and 4 bases stayed unmatched. CDR3 region: CASSSGGQGYNEQFF. The DNA of the CDR3 is TGTGCCAGCAGTTCTGGGGGACAGGGCTACAATGAGCAGTTCTTC. Combining the CDR3 with reference TRBV28 and TRBJ2-1 gives the whole variable domain DVKVTQSSRYLVKRTGEKVFLECVQDMDHENMFWYRQDPGLGLRLIYFSYDVKMKEKGDIPEGYSVSREKKERFSLILESASTNQTSMYLCASSSGGQGYNEQFFGPGTRLTVL.

This chain links TRBV7-6 with TRBJ2-3; 11 bases line up with TRBD1. Germline CDR1 is SGHVS and CDR2 is FNYEAQ. Trimming at V came to 3 bases and at J to 2 bases, leaving 1 base not matched to a gene. CDR3 size: 15 residues. CDR3 in DNA: TGTGCCAGCAGCTTTGGACAGGGGGCCACAGATACGCAGTATTTT. As protein: CASSFGQGATDTQYF. Variable domain in full (rest from reference TRBV7-6 and TRBJ2-3): GAGVSQSPRYKVTKRGQDVALRCDPISGHVSLYWYRQALGQGPEFLTYFNYEAQQDKSGLPNDRFSAERPEGSISTLTIQRTEQRDSAMYRCASSFGQGATDTQYFGPGTRLTVL.

J is TRBJ2-7 and V is TRBV27; D perhaps matches TRBD2 (6 bases). The CDR3 runs to 16 residues. Germline CDR1 MNHEY, CDR2 SMNVEV (reference sequence). The V and J ends lost 8 bases and 0 bases respectively, with 20 bases between them. In nucleotides, the CDR3 is TGTGCCAGCGCTTATTCGTCTAGCGCCATCTCCTACGAGCAGTACTTC. It is translated as CASAYSSSAISYEQYF.

This chain connects TRBV21-1 to TRBJ1-6. TRBV21-1 is shown as a pseudogene. The CDR3 runs to 15 residues. Written as DNA, the CDR3 is TGTGCCAGCAGTCGTGGGTGGTCCTATAATTCACCCCTCCACTTT. It yields the protein CASSRGWSYNSPLHF.

V is TRBV4-3 and J is TRBJ1-3; D is unclear. CDR1 LGHNA and CDR2 YSLEER come from the germline V gene. Trimming cost V 0 bases and J 0 bases, with 6 bases left between them. There are 15 residues in the CDR3. The chain's CDR3 is CASSQDGNSGNTIYF. CDR3 sequence (DNA): TGCGCCAGCAGCCAAGATGGAAACTCTGGAAACACCATATATTTT.

This sequence joins TRBV14 and TRBJ1-4, with 12 positions matching TRBD1. Trimming at V came to 4 bases and at J to 5 bases, leaving 8 bases not matched to a gene. Germline lookup yields CDR1 SGHDN and CDR2 FVKESK. The CDR3 contains 17 residues. As DNA, the CDR3 is TGTGCCAGCAGCCCTCCGGGACAGGGGGCAGGGAATGAAAAACTGTTTTTT. It specifies CASSPPGQGAGNEKLFF.

The V and J genes are TRBV10-3 and TRBJ2-2, with TRBD1 as a possible D gene (6 bases). The CDR3 has 14 residues. Trimming took 7 bases from V and 2 from J, leaving 11 bases between them. Germline lookup yields CDR1 ENHRY and CDR2 SYGVKD. CDR3 bases: TGTGCCATCAAAACAGGGAGTAACACCGGGGAGCTGTTTTTT. Translated: CAIKTGSNTGELFF.

The chain joins TRBV6-5 to TRBJ1-5, with no clear D. This CDR3 region has 14 residues. Between the trimmed V and J ends, which lost 2 bases and 5 bases, there was a span of 10 bases. Germline loops: CDR1 MNHEY, CDR2 SVGAGI. The CDR3 DNA reads TGTGCCAGCAGTTACCCCCGAGGCCATCAGCCCCAGCATTTT. This codes for CASSYPRGHQPQHF.